Here is one TCR beta chain with its context. Its antigen has not been determined. Base qualities were left out, and no much larger clone turns up one base away. CDR3 length: 17 amino acids, cysteine to phenylalanine. Of the read, only the CDR3 DNA is kept; its 51 bases are in frame from base 1. Looking up the germline V gene (reference sequence) yields CDR1 SEHNR and CDR2 FQNEAQ. V is shortened by 1 base, J by 3 bases, and the region joining them spans 15 bases. The data were taken from a study of T-cell reconstitution after alpha-beta-depleted transplantation in children (dated by TCRdb to about 2016). Regarding the complete study: Using TCR repertoire profiling, the study quantitatively followed how T-cell immune reconstitution unfolded in children after TCRalphabeta/CD19-depleted allogeneic hematopoietic cell transplantation.

Libraries were prepared through PCR. Sequencing instrument: Illumina HiSeq 2500. Molecular barcoding was employed in the preparation of TCR libraries, with unique molecular identifiers being used to normalize TCRbeta repertoire quantification. TCRdb reprocessed the public reads (quality trimming at Q25 with fastp, clone calling with MiXCR) and kept in-frame beta chains. Rows merge per CDR3 protein into single entries with the most common DNA and genes. The sample records some 520,000 distinct CDR3 sequences, around a third of which are singletons. Around 2.3% of the sample lies in the top ten. The chain was built from TRBV7-9 and TRBJ2-2; the D gene is possibly TRBD1, with 5 bases matching. This receptor was taken from a human donor who donated a stem cell graft to a child with aplastic anemia. The sample in question was PBMCs from the stem cell graft donor, obtained from the stem cell graft. The nucleotides are TGTGCCAGCAGCTTAGATCCACAGGCCCCCGACACCGGGGAGCTGTTTTTT. Its protein is CASSLDPQAPDTGELFF.